This T cell receptor (beta chain) was sequenced during a study of blood T cell repertoires in COVID-19. The V gene lost 10 bases and the J gene lost 7 bases, with 14 bases spanning the gap. CDR1 and CDR2 (germline): SNHLY, FYNNEI. CDR3 length equals 12 residues. The recovered donors of Cohort 3 showed two negative PCRs, clearance, or symptom resolution. Data came from immunoSEQ multiplex PCR; TCRdb stores just in-frame clones and leaves some out. The sample holds approximately 250,000 clones, approximately 85% seen once. V usage is TRBV2 and J usage is TRBJ2-1; tentatively, D is TRBD2 (6 bases). The TCR was taken from a woman in her 30s who had recovered from COVID-19. Sequencing was performed on PBMCs or T cells enriched from blood (not recorded which). The DNA of the CDR3 is TGTGCCATCAACCTAGCGCAAAATGAGCAGTTCTTC. This codes for CAINLAQNEQFF.